This T cell receptor (beta chain) was found in a study of cytomegalovirus exposure and HLA in healthy donors (dated by TCRdb to between 2016 and 2019). For context, the study as a whole: According to an earlier analysis of 550 to 700 of the donors, roughly 180 million T cells yielded 117 million unique TCR beta sequences and about 300 Gb of sequence data. An early release covering about 600 HLA-typed donors comprised about 310 gigabases of sequencing data and around 80 million unique TCR sequences. Of the roughly 400 genotyped donors, about 80% fell in the genetic ancestry cluster associated with self-reported Caucasian donors. The study aimed to test whether cataloging public T cell receptors could reveal signatures of past pathogen exposure. The study profiled the T cell repertoires of fewer than 850 subjects by immunosequencing and related them to cytomegalovirus serostatus. Along with the roughly 610-subject first cohort, a separate validation cohort of around 120 different subjects was used. High-throughput TCR immunosequencing, statistical association of individual TCRs with disease status, and machine learning were combined to predict cytomegalovirus infection status. In a later analysis, previously published TCR beta repertoires from several hundred donors were re-analyzed and high-resolution HLA genotyping was added so that TCR occurrence patterns could be studied. Rather than drawing on any new phenotypic data, the later analysis identified candidate immune exposures from TCR beta sequences and the way those sequences occurred across donors. An earlier analysis of 450 to 750 of the donors used high-throughput TCR beta sequencing to judge whether each TCR beta V gene segment behaved as functional or pseudogenic. Donor age, sex, ethnicity and CMV serostatus were compiled alongside the repertoire data. A later genetic analysis took genome-wide SNP genotypes for about three fifths of the 666 donors and used that subset as a discovery cohort. All discovery cohort repertoires had been generated on a single sequencing platform. Class I and class II HLA loci were covered by the typing at four-digit resolution. The number of typed donors differed by locus: about 629-640 for A, B, C, DRB1 and DQB1; 500 to 550 for DQA1; fewer than 610 for DPA1; and some 430 for DPB1. Four to six DR-DQ haplotypes were handled as single units for association and clustering, since linkage in the cohort was strong. Across some 400 genotyped donors of the cohort, an average of approximately 200,000 unique TCR beta nucleotide sequences per donor were sequenced, and roughly 17% of those sequences were non-productive. Points the paper makes about the study in general: In a later analysis, most CMV-associated TCR beta chains were found to appear HLA-restricted, with HLA associations seemingly driven largely by CMV exposure. The study listed 164 TCR beta chains as associated with cytomegalovirus. Most TCR sequences were seen in very few donors, while some public TCRs were found in many individuals. Because counts were too low, roughly 16 rarely observed V segments, including chromosome 9 orphons, were left out of the earlier analysis of some 640 of the donors. A few of the identified cytomegalovirus-associated TCR beta chains were confirmed in vitro to be specific for cytomegalovirus antigens. The cohort was sequenced for TCR beta chains only, and without alpha or paired-chain data the features that could be detected were limited. A later analysis found that TCR association rates varied across HLA loci, with DRB1 alleles showing the most associated TCRs and HLA-C alleles the fewest. A further reported finding was that TCR beta sequences accurately predicted the HLA-A and HLA-B alleles for most subjects in the first cohort. A cluster of highly shared sequence variants was judged likely to be a technical artifact of the sequencing pipeline. Correlated functional status among segregating V segments might be attributable to linkage disequilibrium, but an unknown experimental factor could not be ruled out. In a later analysis, HLA-associated TCR beta chains were found to be more clonally expanded and to have lower generation probabilities than equally common non-associated chains. The classifier was reported to diagnose cytomegalovirus status with high specificity and sensitivity in both the original and validation cohorts. Because the 87-base-pair reads could not distinguish some IMGT-functional V segments, including TRBV6-2 and TRBV6-3, those segments were excluded. Roughly uniform sequencing depth across donors was assumed in presence/absence analyses, although this assumption may not hold. An earlier analysis of around 500 of the donors showed that most TCR beta V segments appeared in productive rearrangements either about 87% or about 30% of the time, which broadly matched IMGT annotations. Assigning TCR associations to individual alleles was difficult when HLA alleles, especially DR and DQ, strongly co-occurred. In a later genetic analysis, a missense DCLRE1C variant was associated with V-gene and J-gene trimming of TCR beta chains, and the association was replicated in an independent cohort. Several of the top co-occurrence clusters appeared to be linked to parvovirus B19, influenza, CMV and Epstein-Barr virus, according to a later analysis. A later genetic analysis reported fewer N-insertions in productive TCRs among donors in an Asian-associated ancestry cluster than the roughly 690-donor mean. Because HLA typing was missing for some donors at each locus, association tests included only the typed subset. The authors suggested that the approach could potentially be generalized to other disease states and immunological phenotypes. Specific HLA alleles were associated with around 18,000 TCR beta sequences at a false discovery rate of 0.05 in a later analysis. CMV serostatus was the only immune exposure information available for the cohort.

The CDR3, from cysteine to phenylalanine, totals 16 residues. Only the CDR3 part of the read is kept: 48 bases, read in frame from the first base. CDR1 and CDR2, per the germline V gene, are LGHNA and YNFKEQ. Trimming costs V 0 bases and J 4 bases, and their ends lie 15 bases apart. A note on this clone: What antigen it recognizes has not been identified. Per-base qualities were not stored, and no clone one base away is much larger.

The method behind the library was the immunoSEQ multiplex PCR assay. For the multiplex PCR, a mixture combining 60 forward primers for TCR Vbeta segments and 13 reverse primers for TCR Jbeta segments was used. The CDR3 region of rearranged TCR beta genes was amplified from genomic DNA with a multiplex PCR assay. On the Illumina HiSeq System, the amplified TCR beta libraries were sequenced as 87-base-pair reads. Turning to the authors' computational methods: A later analysis counted about 82 million unique TCR beta chains across the 550 to 800 repertoires, and 10 million to 12 million of these chains were shared by at least two donors. To remove PCR and sequencing errors, raw reads were error-corrected and collapsed into unique sequences using a nearest-neighbor algorithm that merged closely related sequences. To assign V, D and J gene segments, CDR3 sequences were aligned to IMGT reference sequences. For a sequence to be retained, at least a six-nucleotide match to both a V gene segment and a J gene segment was required. Rearrangements were called productive when the CDR3 lacked stop codons and stayed in frame with V and J; all others were non-productive. CDR3 was defined according to IMGT convention as the region running from the second conserved V-encoded cysteine to the conserved J-encoded phenylalanine. The earlier analysis of some 540 of the donors excluded any sequence lacking an unambiguous match to a single V gene segment. An earlier analysis of 587 of the donors called V segments functional above 56.7% productive rearrangements and segregating when the between-donor standard deviation exceeded 5%. A statistical classification framework was built to diagnose cytomegalovirus status from the catalog of TCR beta chain sequences. A later analysis assigned V and J genes by comparing TCR nucleotide sequences with IMGT/GENE-DB human TR gene sequences. A later analysis assigned CDR3 sequences and most-parsimonious VDJ recombination scenarios with the TCRdist pipeline. A later analysis defined each TCR beta chain by its CDR3 amino acid sequence plus V-gene family, and excluded reads lacking a unique V-gene family. To address suspected cross-contamination and a sequencing artifact, a later analysis removed around 590 highly shared, low-generation-probability nucleotide sequences. In a later analysis, a clonal expansion index was calculated for each public chain from normalized within-repertoire ranks of inferred template counts. In a later analysis, generation probabilities were computed using a VDJ recombination model fitted to out-of-frame rearrangements, and the results were checked against IGoR. A later analysis scored TCR-TCR, TCR-HLA and TCR-CMV co-occurrence with hypergeometric tests, applying a repertoire-size bias correction to TCR pairs. To estimate false discovery rates, a later analysis permuted the HLA or CMV assignments 20 times. A later analysis grouped co-occurring TCRs with DBSCAN, adding TCRdist sequence similarity when clustering within HLA-allele-positive subsets. Co-occurrence clustering excluded repertoires with fewer than 30,000 or more than 120,000 public chains, plus five with anomalous nucleotide sharing. Drawn from immuneACCESS, this table holds only the in-frame rearrangements with V and J called that TCRdb kept. Clones are partly lost; checked studies trace under half to an unresolved V gene and leave the rest unexplained. The D gene and trimming were derived from the DNA, and the V and J assignments and clone size from that table. The sample table records more than 90,000 clones; roughly 80% of these occur just once. The ten top clones hold 22% of the sample.

The cohort was made up of 500 to 850 healthy bone marrow donors. Cohort members were all nominally healthy when sampled, although unrecorded immune exposures were likely present. The donor tested CMV seropositive and was one of the 289 seropositive cohort members. A peripheral blood sample was provided by each donor, and peripheral blood mononuclear cells were used for TCR beta sequencing. The Qiagen DNeasy Blood Extraction Kit was used to extract genomic DNA from the blood cell samples. The sample consisted of PBMCs. The chain couples TRBV4-2 to TRBJ2-5, with TRBD2 as a weak D call on 5 bases. The source is a man aged 30 to 39 in good health and CMV-seropositive. DNA sequence: TGTGCCAGCAGCCAAGATCTGGCCAGAGGAGGAGAGACCCAGTACTTC. It specifies CASSQDLARGGETQYF.